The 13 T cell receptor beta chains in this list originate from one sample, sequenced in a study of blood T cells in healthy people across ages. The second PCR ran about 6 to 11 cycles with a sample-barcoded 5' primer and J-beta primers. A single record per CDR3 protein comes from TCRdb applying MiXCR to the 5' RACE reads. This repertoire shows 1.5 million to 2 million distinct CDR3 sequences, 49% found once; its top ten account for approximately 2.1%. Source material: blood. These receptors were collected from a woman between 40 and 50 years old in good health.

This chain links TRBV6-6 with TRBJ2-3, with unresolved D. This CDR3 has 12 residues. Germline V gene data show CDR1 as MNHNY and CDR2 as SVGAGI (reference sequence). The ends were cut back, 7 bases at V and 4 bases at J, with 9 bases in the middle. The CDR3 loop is CASISAADTQYF. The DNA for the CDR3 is TGTGCCAGCATCTCGGCCGCAGATACGCAGTATTTT.

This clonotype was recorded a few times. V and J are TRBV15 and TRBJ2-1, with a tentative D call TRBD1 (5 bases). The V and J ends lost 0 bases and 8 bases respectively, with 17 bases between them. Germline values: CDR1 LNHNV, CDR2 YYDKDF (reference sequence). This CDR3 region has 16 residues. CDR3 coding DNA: TGTGCCACCAGCAGAGATGTGTGGGGCTCTGGGCATGAGCAGTTCTTC. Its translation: CATSRDVWGSGHEQFF.

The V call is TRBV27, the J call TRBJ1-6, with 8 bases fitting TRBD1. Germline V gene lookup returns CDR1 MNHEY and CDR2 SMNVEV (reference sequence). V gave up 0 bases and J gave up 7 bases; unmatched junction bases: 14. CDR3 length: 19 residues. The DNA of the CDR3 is TGTGCCAGCAGTTTATCCCAGGCAGGGGGCGCCTCTACCAATTCACCCCTCCACTTT. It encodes CASSLSQAGGASTNSPLHF.

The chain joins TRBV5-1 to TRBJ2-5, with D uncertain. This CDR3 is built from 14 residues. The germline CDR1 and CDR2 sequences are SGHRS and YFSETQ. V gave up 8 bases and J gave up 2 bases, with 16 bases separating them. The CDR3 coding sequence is TGCGCCAGACCCCCGGTGGGCGGTCAAGAGACCCAGTACTTC. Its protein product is CARPPVGGQETQYF.

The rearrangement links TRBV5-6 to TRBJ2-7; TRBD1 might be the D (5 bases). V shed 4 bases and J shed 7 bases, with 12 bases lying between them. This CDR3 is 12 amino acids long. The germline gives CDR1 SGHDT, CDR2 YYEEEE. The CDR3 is CASSIGEHEQYF. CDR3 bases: TGTGCCAGCAGCATAGGGGAACATGAGCAGTACTTC.

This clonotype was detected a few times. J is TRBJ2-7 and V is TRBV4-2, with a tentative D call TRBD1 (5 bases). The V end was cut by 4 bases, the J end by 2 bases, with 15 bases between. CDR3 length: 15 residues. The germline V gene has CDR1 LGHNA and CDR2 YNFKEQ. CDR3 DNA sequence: TGTGCCAGCAGCCCGCAGGCAGGGCCGACCTACGAGCAGTACTTC. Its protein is CASSPQAGPTYEQYF.

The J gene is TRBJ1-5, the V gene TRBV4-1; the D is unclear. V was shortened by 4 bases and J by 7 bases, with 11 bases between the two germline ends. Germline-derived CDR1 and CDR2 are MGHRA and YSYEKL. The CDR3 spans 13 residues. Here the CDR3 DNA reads TGCGCCAGCAGCCGGACCCCTTTACAGCCCCAGCATTTT. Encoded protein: CASSRTPLQPQHF.

DNA for the CDR3: TGTGCCAGCAGTTTAGACTTGGGGGGCTTTGAGCAGTTCTTC. Protein product: CASSLDLGGFEQFF. The rearrangement links TRBV12-3 or TRBV12-4 to TRBJ2-1; possibly TRBD1 or TRBD2 for D (6 bases each). This CDR3 spans 14 amino acids. V gave up 1 base and J gave up 9 bases, with 13 bases separating them.

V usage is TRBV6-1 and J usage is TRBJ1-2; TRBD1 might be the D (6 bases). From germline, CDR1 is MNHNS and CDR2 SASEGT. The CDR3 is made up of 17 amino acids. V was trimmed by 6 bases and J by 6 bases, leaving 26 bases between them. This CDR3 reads CASSPHNRGGRVNGYTF. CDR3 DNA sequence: TGTGCCAGCAGCCCGCACAACCGTGGGGGGCGCGTAAATGGCTACACCTTC.

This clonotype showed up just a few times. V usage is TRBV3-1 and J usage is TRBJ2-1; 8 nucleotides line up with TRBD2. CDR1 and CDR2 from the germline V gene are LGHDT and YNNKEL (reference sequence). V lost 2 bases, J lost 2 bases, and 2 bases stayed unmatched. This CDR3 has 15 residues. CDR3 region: CASSQTGLAYNEQFF. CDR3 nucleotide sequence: TGTGCCAGCAGCCAAACGGGACTAGCCTACAATGAGCAGTTCTTC.

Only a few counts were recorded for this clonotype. CDR3 in amino acids: CASRQAGAPSEQFF. The CDR3 coding sequence is TGTGCCAGCAGACAAGCGGGGGCCCCGAGTGAGCAGTTCTTC. The chain is built from TRBV12-3 or TRBV12-4 and TRBJ2-1, with 8 bases matching TRBD2. The ends lost 6 bases at V and 9 bases at J; junction bases unmatched: 10. This CDR3 comprises 14 residues.

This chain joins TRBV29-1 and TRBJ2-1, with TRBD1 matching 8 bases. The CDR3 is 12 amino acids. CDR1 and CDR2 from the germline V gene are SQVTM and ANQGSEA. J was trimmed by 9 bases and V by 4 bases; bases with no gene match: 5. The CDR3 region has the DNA TGCAGCGTTGGGACAGGGCACGGTGAGCAGTTCTTC. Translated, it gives CSVGTGHGEQFF.

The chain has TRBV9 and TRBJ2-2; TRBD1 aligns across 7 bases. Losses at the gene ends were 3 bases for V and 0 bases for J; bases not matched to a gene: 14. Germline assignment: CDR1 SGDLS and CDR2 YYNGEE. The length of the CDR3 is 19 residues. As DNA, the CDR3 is TGTGCCAGCAGCGGGCAGGGTAGTCTAGGGGGCCCGAACACCGGGGAGCTGTTTTTT. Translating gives CASSGQGSLGGPNTGELFF.